This TCR beta chain was observed in a study of blood T cell repertoires in COVID-19. Across the study: From the United States, Italy and Spain came samples of acute and convalescent COVID-19.

The CDR3 contains 15 residues. The V gene end was trimmed by 2 bases and the J gene end by 4 bases; junction bases not matched to a gene: 7. Germline V lookup: CDR1 SGDLS, CDR2 YYNGEE. Followed over time, Seattle patients had been enrolled while infection was active. Under the authors' procedure: Estimated nucleated cell counts came from reference gene primer amplification. The data were produced by immunoSEQ multiplex PCR, yet TCRdb's version contains in-frame clones alone and is incomplete. V and J calls plus clone size are reproduced from that table; the DNA served to infer D and trimming. Of about 130,000 clones listed, 70% to 80% are singletons.

The sequenced material came from peripheral blood. This clonotype was obtained from a woman in her sixties or seventies with COVID-19, enrolled during active disease. This rearrangement joins TRBV9 to TRBJ2-7; 9 positions match TRBD1. For the CDR3, the DNA is TGTGCCAGCAGCGTGATGGGGACAGGGCAGTACGAGCAGTACTTC. Amino acids: CASSVMGTGQYEQYF.